These T cell receptor beta chains were read from a single sample in a study of blood T cell repertoires in COVID-19. Clones were sequenced by immunoSEQ multiplex PCR, and TCRdb holds only the in-frame ones, with some missing. The data show about 190,000 clones, about four fifths seen once. The sample consisted of PBMCs or T cells enriched from blood (not recorded which). The receptors stem from a young woman who had recovered from COVID-19. The CDR3 runs from the conserved cysteine through the conserved F or W. Fields, in order: J gene, D gene, V gene, clone size, CDR3 protein, CDR3 DNA. The D gene is left open where the match is weak. The size of a clone is reported for some rows only, either as once, few or many, or as a class for expanded clones.

>TRBJ1-4|.|TRBV4-2|once
CASSQARDKGSEKLFF
TGTGCCAGCAGCCAAGCCCGGGACAAGGGGTCTGAAAAACTGTTTTTT
>TRBJ1-1|.|TRBV29-1|.
CSVEQGSGNTEAFF
TGCAGCGTTGAACAGGGGTCTGGTAACACTGAAGCTTTCTTT
>TRBJ1-2|TRBD1|TRBV27|.
CASSLLLGQGGYTF
TGTGCCAGCAGTTTATTACTGGGACAGGGTGGCTACACCTTC
>TRBJ1-2|.|TRBV7-9|.
CASSPWGGDNYGYTF
TGTGCCAGCAGCCCCTGGGGGGGAGATAACTATGGCTACACCTTC
>TRBJ2-5|.|TRBV18|.
CASSPQETQYF
TGTGCCAGCAGCCCCCAAGAGACCCAGTACTTC
>TRBJ1-6|.|TRBV9|.
CASSVAREESPLHF
TGTGCCAGCAGCGTAGCCAGGGAGGAGTCACCCCTCCACTTT
>TRBJ1-1|.|TRBV15|.
CATSRDLANTEAFF
TGTGCCACCAGCAGAGATTTAGCGAACACTGAAGCTTTCTTT
>TRBJ2-1|.|TRBV28|.
CASRPLAPDDNEQFF
TGTGCCAGCAGACCCCTAGCCCCGGACGACAATGAGCAGTTCTTC
>TRBJ2-2|TRBD1|TRBV6-4|few
CATGTGSGELFF
TGTGCCACCGGGACAGGGTCCGGGGAGCTGTTTTTT
>TRBJ2-2|TRBD2|TRBV19|.
CASSSPPVAGPNTGELFF
TGTGCCAGTAGTAGCCCCCCCGTAGCGGGACCGAACACCGGGGAGCTGTTTTTT